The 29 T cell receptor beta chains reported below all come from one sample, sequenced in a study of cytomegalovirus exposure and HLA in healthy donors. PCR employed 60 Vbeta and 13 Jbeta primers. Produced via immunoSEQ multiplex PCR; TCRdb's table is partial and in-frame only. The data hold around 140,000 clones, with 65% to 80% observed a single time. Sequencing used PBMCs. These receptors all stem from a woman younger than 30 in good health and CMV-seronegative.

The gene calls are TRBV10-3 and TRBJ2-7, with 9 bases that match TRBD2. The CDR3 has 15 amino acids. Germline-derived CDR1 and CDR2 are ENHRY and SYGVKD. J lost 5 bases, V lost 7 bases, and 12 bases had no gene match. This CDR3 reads CAIIPDAGGPNEQYF. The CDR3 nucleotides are TGTGCCATCATCCCTGACGCGGGAGGGCCTAACGAGCAGTACTTC.

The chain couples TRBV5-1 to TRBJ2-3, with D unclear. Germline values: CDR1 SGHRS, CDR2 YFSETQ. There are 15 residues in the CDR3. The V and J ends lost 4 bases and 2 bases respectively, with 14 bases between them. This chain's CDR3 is CASSGRLSTTDTQYF. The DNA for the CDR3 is TGCGCCAGCAGCGGTAGACTGAGTACCACAGATACGCAGTATTTT.

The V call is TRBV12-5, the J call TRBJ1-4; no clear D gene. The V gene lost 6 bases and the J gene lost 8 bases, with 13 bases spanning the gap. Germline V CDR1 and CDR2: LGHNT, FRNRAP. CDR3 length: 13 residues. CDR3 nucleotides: TGTGCTAGTGGCCTCATTTACGGGGAAAAACTGTTTTTT. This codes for CASGLIYGEKLFF.

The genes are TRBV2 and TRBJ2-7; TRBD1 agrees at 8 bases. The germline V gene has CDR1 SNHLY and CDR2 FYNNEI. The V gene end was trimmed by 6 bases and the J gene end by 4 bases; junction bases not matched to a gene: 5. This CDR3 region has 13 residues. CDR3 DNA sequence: TGTGCCAGCAGGCTGGACAGGGAATACGAGCAGTACTTC. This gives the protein CASRLDREYEQYF. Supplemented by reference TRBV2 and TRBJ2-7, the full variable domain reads EPEVTQTPSHQVTQMGQEVILRCVPISNHLYFYWYRQILGQKVEFLVSFYNNEISEKSEIFDDQFSVERPDGSNFTLKIRSTKLEDSAMYFCASRLDREYEQYFGPGTRLTVT.

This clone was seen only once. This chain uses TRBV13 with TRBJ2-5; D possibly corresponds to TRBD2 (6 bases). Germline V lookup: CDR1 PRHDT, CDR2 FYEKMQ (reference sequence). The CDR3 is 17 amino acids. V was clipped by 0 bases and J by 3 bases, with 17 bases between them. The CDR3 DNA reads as TGTGCCAGCAGCTTAGGCCCAGGGACTCTCAACGAAGAGACCCAGTACTTC. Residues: CASSLGPGTLNEETQYF.

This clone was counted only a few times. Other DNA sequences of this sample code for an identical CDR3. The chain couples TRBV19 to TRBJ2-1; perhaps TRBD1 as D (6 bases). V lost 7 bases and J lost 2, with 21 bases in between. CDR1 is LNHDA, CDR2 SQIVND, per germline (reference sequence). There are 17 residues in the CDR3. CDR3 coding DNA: TGTGCCAGTACCGATAACAGGTGGGACACTGCCTACAATGAGCAGTTCTTC. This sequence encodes CASTDNRWDTAYNEQFF.

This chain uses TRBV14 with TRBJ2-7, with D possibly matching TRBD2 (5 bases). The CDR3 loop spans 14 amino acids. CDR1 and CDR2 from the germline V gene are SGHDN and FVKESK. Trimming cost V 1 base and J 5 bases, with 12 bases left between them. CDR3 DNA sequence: TGTGCCAGCAGCCAAGTACGGAAGCGGAACGAGCAGTACTTC. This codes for CASSQVRKRNEQYF.

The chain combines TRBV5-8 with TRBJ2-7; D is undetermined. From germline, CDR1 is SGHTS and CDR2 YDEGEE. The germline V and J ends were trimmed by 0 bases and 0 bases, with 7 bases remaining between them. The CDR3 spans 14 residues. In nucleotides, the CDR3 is TGTGCCAGCAGCTTGGACCGGGTCTCCTACGAGCAGTACTTC. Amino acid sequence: CASSLDRVSYEQYF.

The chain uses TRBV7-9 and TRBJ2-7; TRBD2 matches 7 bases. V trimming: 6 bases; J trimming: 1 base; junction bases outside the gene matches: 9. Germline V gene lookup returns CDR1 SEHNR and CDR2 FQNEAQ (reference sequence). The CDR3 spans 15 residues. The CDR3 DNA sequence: TGTGCCAGCAGTCCTCTGAATAGCGGGTCCTACGAGCAGTACTTC. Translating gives CASSPLNSGSYEQYF.

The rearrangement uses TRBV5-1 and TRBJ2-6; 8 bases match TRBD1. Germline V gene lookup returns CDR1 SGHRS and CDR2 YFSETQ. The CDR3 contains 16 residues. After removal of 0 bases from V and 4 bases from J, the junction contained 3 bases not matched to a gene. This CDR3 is CASSLAGTGGANVLTF. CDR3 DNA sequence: TGCGCCAGCAGCTTGGCGGGGACAGGAGGGGCCAACGTCCTGACTTTC.

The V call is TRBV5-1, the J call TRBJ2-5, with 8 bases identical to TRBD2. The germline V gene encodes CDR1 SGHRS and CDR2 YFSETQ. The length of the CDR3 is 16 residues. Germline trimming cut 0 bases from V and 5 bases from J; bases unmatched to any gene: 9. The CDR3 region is CASSLATSGAGETQYF. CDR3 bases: TGCGCCAGCAGCTTGGCTACTAGCGGTGCGGGGGAGACCCAGTACTTC.

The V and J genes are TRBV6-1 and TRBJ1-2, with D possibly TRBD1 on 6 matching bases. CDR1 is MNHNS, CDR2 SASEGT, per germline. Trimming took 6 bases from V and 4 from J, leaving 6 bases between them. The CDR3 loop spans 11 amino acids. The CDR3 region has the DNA TGTGCCAGCAGGACAGGCTATGGCTACACCTTC. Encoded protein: CASRTGYGYTF.

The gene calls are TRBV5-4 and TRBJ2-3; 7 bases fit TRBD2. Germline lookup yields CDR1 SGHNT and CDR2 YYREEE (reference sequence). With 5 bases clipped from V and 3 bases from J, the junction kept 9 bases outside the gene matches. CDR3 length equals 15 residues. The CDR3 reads CASSWGGPGTDTQYF. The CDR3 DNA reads TGTGCCAGCAGTTGGGGAGGGCCGGGAACAGATACGCAGTATTTT.

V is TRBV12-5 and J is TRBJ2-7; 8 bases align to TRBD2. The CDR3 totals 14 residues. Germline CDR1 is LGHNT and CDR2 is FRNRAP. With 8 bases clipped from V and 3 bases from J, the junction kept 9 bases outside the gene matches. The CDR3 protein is CASCLAGGDYEQYF. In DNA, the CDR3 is TGTGCTAGTTGCCTAGCGGGCGGGGACTACGAGCAGTACTTC.

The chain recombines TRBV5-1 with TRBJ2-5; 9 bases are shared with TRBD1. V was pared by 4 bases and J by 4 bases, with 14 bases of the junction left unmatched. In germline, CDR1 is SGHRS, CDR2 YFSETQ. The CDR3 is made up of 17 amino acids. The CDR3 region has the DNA TGCGCCAGCAGCCCCATCCCGCCGGGACAGGGTAGAGAGACCCAGTACTTC. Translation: CASSPIPPGQGRETQYF. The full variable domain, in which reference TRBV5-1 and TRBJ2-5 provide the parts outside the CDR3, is KAGVTQTPRYLIKTRGQQVTLSCSPISGHRSVSWYQQTPGQGLQFLFEYFSETQRNKGNFPGRFSGRQFSNSRSEMNVSTLELGDSALYLCASSPIPPGQGRETQYFGPGTRLLVL.

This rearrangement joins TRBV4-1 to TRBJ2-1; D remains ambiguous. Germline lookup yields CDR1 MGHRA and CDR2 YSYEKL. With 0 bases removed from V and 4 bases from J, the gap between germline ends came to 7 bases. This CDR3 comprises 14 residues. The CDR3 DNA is TGCGCCAGCAGCCAAGATGGCAGGTACAATGAGCAGTTCTTC. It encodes CASSQDGRYNEQFF.

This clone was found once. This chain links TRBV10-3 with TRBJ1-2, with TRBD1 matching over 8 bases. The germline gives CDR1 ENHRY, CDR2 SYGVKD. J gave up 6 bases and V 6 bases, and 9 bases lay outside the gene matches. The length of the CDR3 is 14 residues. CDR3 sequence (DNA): TGTGCCATCAGCCGACAGGGGAAATCTGATGGCTACACCTTC. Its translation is CAISRQGKSDGYTF.

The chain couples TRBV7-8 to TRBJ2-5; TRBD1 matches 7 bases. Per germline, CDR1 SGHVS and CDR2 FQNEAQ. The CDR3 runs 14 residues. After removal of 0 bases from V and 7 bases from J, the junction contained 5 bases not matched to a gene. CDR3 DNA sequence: TGTGCCAGCAGCTTAGCACAGGGGTGGGGGACCCAGTACTTC. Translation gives CASSLAQGWGTQYF. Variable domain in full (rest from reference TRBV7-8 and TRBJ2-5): GAGVSQSPRYKVAKRGQDVALRCDPISGHVSLFWYQQALGQGPEFLTYFQNEAQLDKSGLPSDRFFAERPEGSVSTLKIQRTQQEDSAVYLCASSLAQGWGTQYFGPGTRLLVL.

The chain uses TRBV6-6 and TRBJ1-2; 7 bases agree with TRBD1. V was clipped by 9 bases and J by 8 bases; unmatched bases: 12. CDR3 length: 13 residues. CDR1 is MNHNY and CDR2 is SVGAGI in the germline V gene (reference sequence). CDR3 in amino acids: CARLDRVLGGYTF. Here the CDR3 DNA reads TGTGCCAGACTTGACAGGGTTTTAGGGGGCTACACCTTC.

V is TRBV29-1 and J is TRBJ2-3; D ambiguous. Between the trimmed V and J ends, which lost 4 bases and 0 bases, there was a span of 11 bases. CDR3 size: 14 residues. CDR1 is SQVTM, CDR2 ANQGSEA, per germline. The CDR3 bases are TGCAGCGTTGGAGACCCTCTCAGCACAGATACGCAGTATTTT. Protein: CSVGDPLSTDTQYF.

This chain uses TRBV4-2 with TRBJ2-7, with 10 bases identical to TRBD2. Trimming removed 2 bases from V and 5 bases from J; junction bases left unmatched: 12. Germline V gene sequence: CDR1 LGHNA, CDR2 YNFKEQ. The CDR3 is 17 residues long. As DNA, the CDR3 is TGTGCCAGCAGCCAACGAGGGACTAGCGACCCCCCCCACGAGCAGTACTTC. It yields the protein CASSQRGTSDPPHEQYF.

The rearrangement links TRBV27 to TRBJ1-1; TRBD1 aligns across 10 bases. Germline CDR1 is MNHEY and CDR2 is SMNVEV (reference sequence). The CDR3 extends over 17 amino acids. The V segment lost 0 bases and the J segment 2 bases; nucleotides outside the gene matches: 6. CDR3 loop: CASSLSWTGGLNTEAFF. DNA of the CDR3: TGTGCCAGCAGTTTATCTTGGACAGGGGGTTTAAACACTGAAGCTTTCTTT.

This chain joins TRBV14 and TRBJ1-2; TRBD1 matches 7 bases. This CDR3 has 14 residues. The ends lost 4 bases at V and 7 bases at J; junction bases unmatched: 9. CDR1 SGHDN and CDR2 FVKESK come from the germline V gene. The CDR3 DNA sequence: TGTGCCAGCAGCCCCCCAGGGGGACTGGCTGGCTACACCTTC. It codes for CASSPPGGLAGYTF. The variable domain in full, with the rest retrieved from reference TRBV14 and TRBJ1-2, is EAGVTQFPSHSVIEKGQTVTLRCDPISGHDNLYWYRRVMGKEIKFLLHFVKESKQDESGMPNNRFLAERTGGTYSTLKVQPAELEDSGVYFCASSPPGGLAGYTFGSGTRLTVV.

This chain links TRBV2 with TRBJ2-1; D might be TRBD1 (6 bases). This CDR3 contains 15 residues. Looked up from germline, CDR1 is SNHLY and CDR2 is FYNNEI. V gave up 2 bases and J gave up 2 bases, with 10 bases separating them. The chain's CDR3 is CASSERDMPYNEQFF. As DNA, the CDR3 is TGTGCCAGCAGTGAAAGGGACATGCCCTACAATGAGCAGTTCTTC.

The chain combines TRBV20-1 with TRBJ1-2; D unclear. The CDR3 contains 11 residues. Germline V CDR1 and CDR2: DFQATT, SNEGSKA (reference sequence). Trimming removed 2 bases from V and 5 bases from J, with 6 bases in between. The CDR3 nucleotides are TGCAGTGCTAGACAGGTGTATGGCTACACCTTC. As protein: CSARQVYGYTF.

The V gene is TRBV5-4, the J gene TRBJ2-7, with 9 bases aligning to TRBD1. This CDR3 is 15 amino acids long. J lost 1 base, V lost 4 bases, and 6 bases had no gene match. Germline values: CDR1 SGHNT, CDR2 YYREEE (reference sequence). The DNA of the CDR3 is TGTGCCAGCAGCCCGACCGGGACAGGGTCCTACGAGCAGTACTTC. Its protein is CASSPTGTGSYEQYF.

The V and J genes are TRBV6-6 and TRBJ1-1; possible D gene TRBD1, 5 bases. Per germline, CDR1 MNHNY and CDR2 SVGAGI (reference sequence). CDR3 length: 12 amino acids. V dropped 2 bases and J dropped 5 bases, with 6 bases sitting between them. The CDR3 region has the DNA TGTGCCAGCAGTTACGGGGGGACTGAAGCTTTCTTT. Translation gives CASSYGGTEAFF.

CDR3 DNA: TGTGCCAGCAGCCTCGATCCGGGACTAGCGGGAGAGACCCAGTACTTC. Encoded protein: CASSLDPGLAGETQYF. The rearrangement joins TRBV4-2 to TRBJ2-5; 12 nucleotides match TRBD2. CDR1 and CDR2 from the germline V gene are LGHNA and YNFKEQ. Trimming removed 4 bases from V and 4 bases from J; junction bases left unmatched: 7. The CDR3 is 16 residues long.

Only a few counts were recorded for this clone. In DNA form, the CDR3 reads TGTGCCAGCAGTGGACAGGGAAGTGGGGGCTACACCTTC. Protein product: CASSGQGSGGYTF. This sequence joins TRBV6-4 and TRBJ1-2, with 7 bases lining up with TRBD1. Per the germline V gene, CDR1 is MRHNA and CDR2 is SNTAGT. The CDR3 spans 13 residues. V was clipped by 4 bases and J by 8 bases; unmatched bases: 7.